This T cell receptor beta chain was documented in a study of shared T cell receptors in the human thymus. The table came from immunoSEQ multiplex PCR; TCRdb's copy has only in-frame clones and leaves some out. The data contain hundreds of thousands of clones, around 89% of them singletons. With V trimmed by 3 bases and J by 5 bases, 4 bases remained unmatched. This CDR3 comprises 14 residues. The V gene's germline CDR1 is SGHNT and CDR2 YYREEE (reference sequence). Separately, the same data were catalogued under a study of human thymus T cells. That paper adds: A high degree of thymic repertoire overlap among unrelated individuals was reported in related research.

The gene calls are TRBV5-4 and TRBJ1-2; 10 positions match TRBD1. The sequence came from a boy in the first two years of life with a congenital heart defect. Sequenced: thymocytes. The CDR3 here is CASSSRDRGYGYTF. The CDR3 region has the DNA TGTGCCAGCAGCTCCCGGGACAGGGGATATGGCTACACCTTC. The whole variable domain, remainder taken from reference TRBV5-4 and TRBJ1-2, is ETGVTQSPTHLIKTRGQQVTLRCSSQSGHNTVSWYQQALGQGPQFIFQYYREEENGRGNFPPRFSGLQFPNYSSELNVNALELDDSALYLCASSSRDRGYGYTFGSGTRLTVV.